The 21 T cell receptor beta chains in this list originate from one sample, sequenced in a study of cytomegalovirus exposure and HLA in healthy donors. PCR involved 60 Vbeta and 13 Jbeta primers. Here immunoSEQ multiplex PCR was the method, and the copy in TCRdb shows in-frame clones only, minus some. The table has more than 150,000 clones, around 82% seen once. The sequenced material came from PBMCs. Receptors were obtained from a boy aged 2 to 9 in good health and CMV-seronegative.

The chain has TRBV27 and TRBJ2-5; 12 positions agree with TRBD2. The CDR3 sequence is 16 residues long. CDR1 and CDR2 from the germline V gene are MNHEY and SMNVEV (reference sequence). The trim removed 5 bases at V and 4 bases at J, leaving 8 bases unmatched. The CDR3 region is CASSAGTSGLPETQYF. The CDR3 nucleotides are TGTGCCAGCAGTGCAGGGACTAGCGGGCTCCCAGAGACCCAGTACTTC.

The chain links TRBV9 to TRBJ2-5; possibly TRBD1 for D (5 bases). The J call is uncertain, as TRBJ2-7 better fits the DNA end. This CDR3 contains 13 residues. From germline, CDR1 is SGDLS and CDR2 YYNGEE. The CDR3 bases are TGTGCCAGCAGCGTTGGACATGCGTACGAGCAGTACTTC. It yields the protein CASSVGHAYEQYF.

V is TRBV5-6 and J is TRBJ2-7; 7 bases fit TRBD2. The germline V gene has CDR1 SGHDT and CDR2 YYEEEE. Trimming took 4 bases from V and 4 from J; bases not matched to a gene: 11. The length of the CDR3 is 15 residues. The CDR3 DNA reads TGTGCCAGCAGCGGGGGACTACAATATCTGTACGAGCAGTACTTC. It encodes CASSGGLQYLYEQYF. The full variable domain, in which reference TRBV5-6 and TRBJ2-7 provide the parts outside the CDR3, is DAGVTQSPTHLIKTRGQQVTLRCSPKSGHDTVSWYQQALGQGPQFIFQYYEEEERQRGNFPDRFSGHQFPNYSSELNVNALLLGDSALYLCASSGGLQYLYEQYFGPGTRLTVT.

Here the CDR3 DNA reads TGTGCCAGCAGCCCATCCTACTCGACAGGGTCCAATCAGCCCCAGCATTTT. This gives the protein CASSPSYSTGSNQPQHF. The chain is built from TRBV11-2 and TRBJ1-5; 7 nucleotides agree with TRBD1. Germline values: CDR1 SGHAT, CDR2 FQNNGV. The trim removed 5 bases at V and 3 bases at J, leaving 13 bases unmatched. The CDR3 contains 17 residues. The full variable domain, its missing parts supplied by reference TRBV11-2 and TRBJ1-5, is EAGVAQSPRYKIIEKRQSVAFWCNPISGHATLYWYQQILGQGPKLLIQFQNNGVVDDSQLPKDRFSAERLKGVDSTLKIQPAKLEDSAVYLCASSPSYSTGSNQPQHFGDGTRLSIL.

The gene calls are TRBV29-1 and TRBJ2-3; 7 nucleotides line up with TRBD2. Germline V gene lookup returns CDR1 SQVTM and CDR2 ANQGSEA. The CDR3 spans 18 residues. Trimming at V came to 1 base and at J to 5 bases, leaving 18 bases not matched to a gene. DNA of the CDR3: TGCAGCGTTGAAGCCGATGGGTTTCAGCGGGACCCGGTAGATACGCAGTATTTT. Its translation is CSVEADGFQRDPVDTQYF.

The chain recombines TRBV14 with TRBJ2-3; TRBD2 is a possible D gene (5 bases). V was shortened by 0 bases and J by 2 bases, with 21 bases between the two germline ends. Germline V CDR1 and CDR2: SGHDN, FVKESK. The length of the CDR3 is 19 residues. The CDR3 bases are TGTGCCAGCAGCCAAGAAATCTCGCGGACTGGGGAACACACAGATACGCAGTATTTT. Translation gives CASSQEISRTGEHTDTQYF.

V and J are TRBV14 and TRBJ2-1, with D perhaps TRBD2 (7 bases). This CDR3 has 16 amino acids. Germline V gene data show CDR1 as SGHDN and CDR2 as FVKESK. Trimming stripped 1 base from V and 4 bases from J, with 14 bases between. For the CDR3, the DNA is TGTGCCAGCAGCCAAGGAGGGAGGGGGGCATACAATGAGCAGTTCTTC. Protein product: CASSQGGRGAYNEQFF.

In this sample, this clone turned up a few times. The genes are TRBV2 and TRBJ1-1; tentatively, D is TRBD1 (6 bases). Germline assignment: CDR1 SNHLY and CDR2 FYNNEI. CDR3 length: 13 amino acids. V lost 9 bases to trimming and J lost 1 base, with 12 bases between them. The CDR3 DNA reads TGTGCCAGTTCCCGGGACACGAACACTGAAGCTTTCTTT. It encodes CASSRDTNTEAFF.

The rearrangement links TRBV19 to TRBJ1-1; maybe TRBD1 (5 bases). V was clipped by 0 bases and J by 5 bases, with 10 bases between them. This CDR3 comprises 14 residues. In germline, CDR1 is LNHDA, CDR2 SQIVND (reference sequence). CDR3 protein: CASSIESRVTEAFF. The CDR3 DNA sequence: TGTGCCAGTAGTATAGAGAGCAGGGTGACTGAAGCTTTCTTT.

The rearrangement links TRBV9 to TRBJ2-5; D may be TRBD2 (6 bases). CDR1 SGDLS and CDR2 YYNGEE come from the germline V gene. This CDR3 is built from 12 residues. The germline V and J ends were trimmed by 4 bases and 5 bases, with 9 bases remaining between them. The CDR3 spells CASSPGVETQYF. DNA of the CDR3: TGTGCCAGCAGCCCGGGGGTCGAGACCCAGTACTTC.

J is TRBJ1-1 and V is TRBV13; D is ambiguous. CDR1 is PRHDT, CDR2 FYEKMQ, per germline (reference sequence). With 5 bases removed from V and 4 bases from J, the gap between germline ends came to 11 bases. This CDR3 is 13 amino acids long. The CDR3 loop is CASSPEGGTEAFF. As DNA, the CDR3 is TGTGCCAGCAGCCCGGAGGGAGGCACTGAAGCTTTCTTT.

This chain links TRBV7-2 with TRBJ2-7, with a possible D match to TRBD1 (5 bases). CDR3 length equals 15 residues. CDR1 and CDR2 from the germline V gene are SGHTA and FQGNSA. Trimming cost V 6 bases and J 0 bases, with 15 bases left between them. CDR3 protein: CASRRSLDSSYEQYF. The CDR3 DNA sequence: TGTGCCAGCAGAAGATCCCTCGACAGCTCCTACGAGCAGTACTTC.

J is TRBJ2-7 and V is TRBV4-1; 14 bases line up with TRBD2. The CDR3 covers 15 residues. Trimming took 3 bases from V and 2 from J; bases not matched to a gene: 0. Germline CDR1 MGHRA, CDR2 YSYEKL. The CDR3 DNA is TGCGCCAGCAGCCAGGGACTAGCGGGGGCCTACGAGCAGTACTTC. As protein: CASSQGLAGAYEQYF.

The J gene is TRBJ2-1, the V gene TRBV20-1; TRBD2 might be the D (6 bases). With 6 bases removed from V and 9 bases from J, the gap between germline ends came to 12 bases. The CDR3 totals 11 residues. Germline CDR1 is DFQATT and CDR2 is SNEGSKA (reference sequence). CDR3 nucleotides: TGCAGTGCCGCCGAGGAGGGTGAGCAGTTCTTC. Amino acids: CSAAEEGEQFF.

The gene calls are TRBV6-5 and TRBJ2-3, with D tentatively TRBD2 (7 bases). CDR3 size: 13 residues. The germline gives CDR1 MNHEY, CDR2 SVGAGI. Trimming left V 6 bases short and J 4 bases short, with 11 bases between. CDR3 sequence (DNA): TGTGCCAGCAGGCCGGGGGGCGCAGATACGCAGTATTTT. Translation gives CASRPGGADTQYF.

The V and J genes are TRBV6-1 and TRBJ2-7; possible D gene TRBD1, 6 bases. Trimming took off 5 bases at V and 4 bases at J, with 15 bases between the two ends. The CDR3 is 14 amino acids. The germline CDR1 and CDR2 sequences are MNHNS and SASEGT. The CDR3 protein is CASSTGPPRYEQYF. CDR3 DNA sequence: TGTGCCAGCAGTACAGGGCCCCCTCGTTACGAGCAGTACTTC.

This sequence joins TRBV27 and TRBJ2-3, with TRBD1 identical over 7 bases. J lost 2 bases, V lost 5 bases, and 4 bases had no gene match. Germline loops: CDR1 MNHEY, CDR2 SMNVEV (reference sequence). This CDR3 has 14 residues. CDR3 in DNA: TGTGCCAGCAGTCCCGGGACAGACACAGATACGCAGTATTTT. Translated, it gives CASSPGTDTDTQYF.

The gene calls are TRBV19 and TRBJ1-4; D might be TRBD1 (6 bases). CDR3 size: 13 residues. V was shortened by 9 bases and J by 7 bases, with 15 bases between the two germline ends. CDR1 and CDR2 (germline): LNHDA, SQIVND (reference sequence). The CDR3 is CASSSRGSEKLFF. CDR3 bases: TGTGCCAGCTCAAGCAGGGGCAGTGAAAAACTGTTTTTT.

The rearrangement joins TRBV7-6 to TRBJ1-1, with 7 bases lining up with TRBD1. Germline CDR1 reads SGHVS; CDR2 reads FNYEAQ. CDR3 length equals 21 residues. Germline trimming cut 2 bases from V and 4 bases from J; bases unmatched to any gene: 25. As DNA, the CDR3 is TGTGCCAGCAGCTTAATACCCTCCCTCGGACAGGAAAGGGCGGACGCCACTGAAGCTTTCTTT. Its translation is CASSLIPSLGQERADATEAFF. Full variable domain (missing parts from reference TRBV7-6 and TRBJ1-1): GAGVSQSPRYKVTKRGQDVALRCDPISGHVSLYWYRQALGQGPEFLTYFNYEAQQDKSGLPNDRFSAERPEGSISTLTIQRTEQRDSAMYRCASSLIPSLGQERADATEAFFGQGTRLTVV.

This chain joins TRBV27 and TRBJ1-1, with TRBD1 identical over 8 bases. In germline, CDR1 is MNHEY, CDR2 SMNVEV (reference sequence). The CDR3 is made up of 14 amino acids. Trimming removed 4 bases from V and 5 bases from J; junction bases left unmatched: 6. The CDR3 nucleotides are TGTGCCAGCAGTTACAGGGGGAGATCGACTGAAGCTTTCTTT. It is translated as CASSYRGRSTEAFF.

The chain recombines TRBV28 with TRBJ1-2; 9 bases match TRBD1. There are 13 residues in the CDR3. V lost 5 bases and J lost 6; bases outside the gene matches: 4. The germline gives CDR1 MDHEN, CDR2 SYDVKM. The CDR3 sequence: CASSHRGRDGYTF. CDR3 sequence (DNA): TGTGCCAGCAGTCACAGGGGGCGCGATGGCTACACCTTC.